The sequence of this T cell receptor (beta chain) was determined in a study of blood T cell repertoires in COVID-19. For the study at large: T cells, B-cell-depleted T cells, or PBMCs supplied cDNA or gDNA.

Between the trimmed V and J ends, which lost 0 bases and 3 bases, there was a span of 10 bases. The V gene's germline CDR1 is MNHEY and CDR2 SVGEGT. This CDR3 comprises 15 residues. TCRdb keeps only in-frame clones here, not all; method: immunoSEQ multiplex PCR. The table has over 45,000 clones, roughly 89% seen once. This clone appeared a few times. Specimen: peripheral blood. The V gene is TRBV6-2 or TRBV6-3, the J gene TRBJ2-3, with a tentative D call TRBD2 (6 bases). The TCR sequence derives from a woman aged 55-69 years with COVID-19, enrolled during active disease. The CDR3 DNA follows: TGTGCCAGCAGTTACTCGGCTAGCGAGACAGATACGCAGTATTTT. This sequence encodes CASSYSASETDTQYF.